This T cell receptor (gamma chain) was found in a study of gamma delta lymphoproliferative disorders and STAT genes. Notes on the study in general: In whole-repertoire clustering, gamma separated patients from controls, unlike delta.

Points on this clone: Its antigen is undetermined. TCRdb's protein, taken from a much larger clone, differs from this DNA's translation at residue 4, likely owing to a read error; the protein displayed comes from the DNA.

Sequencing used genomic DNA taken from PBMCs of patients and controls. TCRdb reran clone calling via CATT on the multiplex PCR reads. The data contain 1,500 to 2,000 gamma-chain clones, around 7.3% of them singletons. The J segment lost 1 base and the V segment lost 11 bases, leaving 11 bases of the junction unmatched. CDR3 length equals 14 residues. Sequences were obtained from blood. This receptor was identified in a human donor with gamma-delta T-cell large granular lymphocyte leukemia. J is TRGJ1 or TRGJ2 and V is TRGV11. The J gene is absent in TCRdb and was assigned here via DNA matching to germline. TRGV11 is an ORF; its function is uncertain. The CDR3 is CACSMGLNYYKKLF. CDR3 DNA: TGTGCCTGCTCGATGGGCCTTAATTATTATAAGAAACTCTTT.